A single TCR beta chain is shown here with its context. This sample is drawn from a study of shared clonotypes between healthy human individuals. Turning to the study itself: A few men and a couple of women, aged 18 to 49, were donors.

Clones were read by immunoSEQ multiplex PCR, and TCRdb kept only the in-frame ones, dropping some. Of 400,000 or so clones listed, approximately 96% are singletons. Trimming shortened V by 0 bases and J by 5 bases, and 17 bases separated the two germline ends. CDR3 length: 16 residues. The germline CDR1 and CDR2 sequences are SGHKS and YYEKEE (reference sequence). V usage is TRBV5-5 and J usage is TRBJ1-2; D possibly corresponds to TRBD1 (5 bases). Sequencing used memory CD8+ T cells sorted from blood. Subset denoted: CD45RO+ cells pooled with CCR7-negative TemRA cells. The TCR comes from a man aged 25 to 45 in good health. CDR3 protein: CASSLDPGRKRYGYTF. The CDR3 nucleotides read TGTGCCAGCAGCTTGGACCCAGGGAGGAAGAGGTATGGCTACACCTTC.